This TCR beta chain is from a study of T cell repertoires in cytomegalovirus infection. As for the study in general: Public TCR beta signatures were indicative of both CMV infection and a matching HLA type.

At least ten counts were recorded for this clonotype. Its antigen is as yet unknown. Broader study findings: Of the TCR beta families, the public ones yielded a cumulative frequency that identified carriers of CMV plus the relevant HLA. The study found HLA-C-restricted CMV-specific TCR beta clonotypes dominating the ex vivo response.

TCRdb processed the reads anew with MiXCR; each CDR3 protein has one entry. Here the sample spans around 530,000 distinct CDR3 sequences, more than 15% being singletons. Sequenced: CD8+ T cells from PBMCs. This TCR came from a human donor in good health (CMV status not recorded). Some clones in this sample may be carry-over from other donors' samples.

DNA for the CDR3: TGTGCCAGCAGCCCGTGGACAGGGGGCGATGAAAAACTGTTTTTT. Encoded protein: CASSPWTGGDEKLFF. This sequence joins TRBV7-9 and TRBJ1-4; 11 bases are a match to TRBD1. V shed 5 bases and J 6 bases; nucleotides not matched to a gene: 5. This CDR3 region has 15 residues. CDR1 and CDR2 (germline): SEHNR, FQNEAQ (reference sequence).